The source of this T cell receptor beta chain is a study of blood T cell repertoires in COVID-19. Across the study: From the United States, Italy and Spain came samples of acute and convalescent COVID-19. Sources were T cells, B-cell-depleted T cells, or PBMCs; the material itself was cDNA or gDNA.

TCRdb's copy holds only in-frame clones and misses some; the assay was immunoSEQ multiplex PCR. The sample has about 26,000 clones, 90% to 95% seen once. The table lists this clone with a count of one. The germline V gene has CDR1 MDHEN and CDR2 SYDVKM. This CDR3 is 16 amino acids long. The V and J ends lost 6 bases and 5 bases respectively, with 17 bases between them. The receptor comes from a human donor with active COVID-19. The donor label of this sample is uncertain. Sequenced sample: peripheral blood. The rearrangement links TRBV28 to TRBJ1-6, with D perhaps matching TRBD1 (5 bases). The CDR3 here is CASSVPLGGNNSPLHF. As DNA, the CDR3 is TGTGCCAGCAGCGTCCCTTTGGGGGGGAATAATTCACCCCTCCACTTT. The variable domain in full, completed from reference TRBV28 and TRBJ1-6, reads DVKVTQSSRYLVKRTGEKVFLECVQDMDHENMFWYRQDPGLGLRLIYFSYDVKMKEKGDIPEGYSVSREKKERFSLILESASTNQTSMYLCASSVPLGGNNSPLHFGNGTRLTVT.